Sequencing of this T cell receptor (beta chain) was carried out in a study of CD4 and CD8 cells across lung adenocarcinoma regions. Localized lung adenocarcinoma, a non-small cell lung cancer, affected the donors. The V end was cut by 5 bases, the J end by 9 bases, with 11 bases between. The CDR3 is 12 amino acids. Germline CDR1 reads WSHSY; CDR2 reads SAAADI. Each CDR3 protein is one row after TCRdb ran MiXCR on the PCR reads. In the table there are fewer than 15,000 distinct CDR3 sequences, around three fifths of which are singletons. Sequencing was carried out using CD8+ T cells from the margin of a lung tumor. This chain joins TRBV10-2 and TRBJ2-1; D uncertain. This TCR derives from a female donor with lung adenocarcinoma. The CD4 and CD8 labels of this study may be unreliable. The CDR3 region is CASSPAWFEQFF. The CDR3 DNA is TGCGCCAGCAGTCCTGCTTGGTTTGAGCAGTTCTTC.